This T cell receptor beta chain appears in the sequencing data of a study of T cells in Graves' hyperthyroidism and ophthalmopathy. Study findings and constraints: Most thyroid clonotypes with frequency above 0.001 were detected in blood.

Germline CDR1 reads LNHDA; CDR2 reads SQIVND (reference sequence). The CDR3 has 16 residues. V was shortened by 0 bases and J by 5 bases, with 17 bases between the two germline ends. This clonotype was counted between two and nine times. The target antigen is unknown. Amplification yielded TCR beta CDR3 regions, with RNA transcripts as the source. HTBI primers were used for first-round RT-PCR of the TCR CDR3. TCRdb passed the multiplex PCR reads through MiXCR, listing each CDR3 protein once. The sample lists a few hundred thousand distinct CDR3 sequences; more than 15% were seen once. This clonotype was obtained from a woman in her forties with Graves' ophthalmopathy. What was sequenced was blood. The chain employs TRBV19 and TRBJ2-7; either TRBD1 or TRBD2 may fit D (5 bases each). The CDR3 is CASSIDPEGPRDEQYF. CDR3 DNA: TGTGCCAGTAGTATAGATCCTGAGGGACCGAGGGACGAGCAGTACTTC.